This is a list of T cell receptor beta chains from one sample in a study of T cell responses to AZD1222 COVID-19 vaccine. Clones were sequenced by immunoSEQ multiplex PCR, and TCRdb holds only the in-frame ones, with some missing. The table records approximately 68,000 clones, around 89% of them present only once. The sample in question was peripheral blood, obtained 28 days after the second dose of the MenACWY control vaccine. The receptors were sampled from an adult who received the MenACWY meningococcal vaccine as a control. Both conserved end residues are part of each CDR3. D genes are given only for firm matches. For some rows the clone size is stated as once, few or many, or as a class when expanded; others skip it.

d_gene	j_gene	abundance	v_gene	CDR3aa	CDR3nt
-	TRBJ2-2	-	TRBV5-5	CASSLGQVGSGELFF	TGTGCCAGCAGCTTGGGGCAGGTTGGAAGCGGGGAGCTGTTTTTT
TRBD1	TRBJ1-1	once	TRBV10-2	CASSHRGGTEAFF	TGCGCCAGCAGTCACAGGGGTGGGACTGAAGCTTTCTTT
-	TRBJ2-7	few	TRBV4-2	CASSQIGGSDYEQYF	TGTGCCAGCAGCCAAATAGGGGGGTCCGACTACGAGCAGTACTTC
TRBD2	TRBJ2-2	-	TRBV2	CASNKRLAGVTGELFF	TGTGCCAGCAATAAGAGGCTAGCGGGTGTCACCGGGGAGCTGTTTTTT
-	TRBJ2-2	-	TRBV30	CAWSVLGSVSGELFF	TGTGCCTGGAGTGTACTAGGGTCGGTCTCCGGGGAGCTGTTTTTT
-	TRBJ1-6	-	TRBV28	CASSLGQMNSPLHF	TGTGCCAGCAGTTTAGGGCAGATGAATTCACCCCTCCACTTT
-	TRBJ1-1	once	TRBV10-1	CASSGRGIAEAFF	TGCGCCAGCAGTGGAAGGGGAATCGCTGAAGCTTTCTTT
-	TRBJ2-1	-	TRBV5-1	CASSLSGWAYNEQFF	TGCGCCAGCAGCTTGTCGGGGTGGGCGTACAATGAGCAGTTCTTC
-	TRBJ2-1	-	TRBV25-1	CASSVAVSFF	TGTGCCAGCAGTGTCGCGGTATCCTTCTTC
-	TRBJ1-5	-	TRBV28	CASRTQTNQPQHF	TGTGCCAGCCGTACCCAAACAAATCAGCCCCAGCATTTT
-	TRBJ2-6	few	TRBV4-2	CASSQVGDGANVLTF	TGTGCCAGCAGCCAAGTAGGAGATGGGGCCAACGTCCTGACTTTC
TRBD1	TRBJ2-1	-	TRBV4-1	CASSLTRDSPYNEQFF	TGCGCCAGCAGCCTTACCCGGGACAGCCCCTACAATGAGCAGTTCTTC